These T cell receptor beta chains were read from a single sample in a study of T-cell memory formation after mild COVID-19. One entry per CDR3 protein, called by TCRdb with MiXCR from the 5' RACE reads. The sample has hundreds of thousands of distinct CDR3 sequences, approximately 15% seen once. The sequenced material came from PBMCs or a T cell subset sorted from them (not recorded which). These receptors were taken from an adult woman who had mild COVID-19 (a few samples of this study predate the infection). Cell type and time point are not known. CDR3s include the opening cysteine and the closing phenylalanine or tryptophan. Each record gives: CDR3 length, V gene, D gene, clone size, J gene, CDR3 DNA, CDR3 protein. A D gene is named only where the DNA matches it firmly. Where a row states a size, it is once, few, many or the class of an expanded clone; other rows omit it.

15	TRBV3-1	TRBD2	few	TRBJ2-7	TGTGCCAGCAGCCAGTTAGCGGGAAAAGCCTACGAGCAGTACTTC	CASSQLAGKAYEQYF
16	TRBV5-6	TRBD1	NA	TRBJ1-2	TGTGCCAGCAGCTATCCTACCGGGACAGTAGTATATGGCTACACCTTC	CASSYPTGTVVYGYTF
13	TRBV5-1	TRBD1	once	TRBJ2-5	TGCGCCAGCAGCAACCAGGGGGCTGAGACCCAGTACTTC	CASSNQGAETQYF
12	TRBV6-5	TRBD2	few	TRBJ2-7	TGTGCCAGCAGACAAGCGGGGCGCGAGCAGTACTTC	CASRQAGREQYF
14	TRBV7-3	TRBD1	few	TRBJ2-4	TGTGCCAGCAGCTTAACGGGACAGACAAACATTCAGTACTTC	CASSLTGQTNIQYF
16	TRBV5-1	TRBD2	few	TRBJ2-1	TGCGCCAGCAGCTTGGGAACGCTAGCGGGGCCGCGTGAGCAGTTCTTC	CASSLGTLAGPREQFF
14	TRBV10-3	NA	NA	TRBJ1-2	TGTGCCATCAGCTCAGGGGAAAGAAGGGCCGGCTACACCTTC	CAISSGERRAGYTF
15	TRBV6-6	NA	few	TRBJ1-1	TGTGCCAGCAGTTACATAGACAGCCCGAACACTGAAGCTTTCTTT	CASSYIDSPNTEAFF
13	TRBV7-2	NA	NA	TRBJ1-5	TGTGCCAGCAGCAATCGAGGGGATCAGCCCCAGCATTTT	CASSNRGDQPQHF
16	TRBV7-2	TRBD1	NA	TRBJ1-6	TGTGCCAGCAGCCGTAGGGCGACAGGGACGAGTTCACCCCTCCACTTT	CASSRRATGTSSPLHF